Listed below are T cell receptor beta chains from one sample, sequenced in a study of blood T cell repertoires in COVID-19. Some clones are missing from TCRdb's copy, which holds only in-frame ones; the method was immunoSEQ multiplex PCR. The sample has approximately 170,000 clones; less than 90% are singletons. Sequencing was done on a sample of peripheral blood. The receptor set was obtained from a woman in her 70s with COVID-19, enrolled during active disease. CDR3s include the opening cysteine and the closing phenylalanine or tryptophan. Each record gives: clone size, J gene, V gene, CDR3 protein. The size entry is marked missing in some rows and otherwise reads once, few, many or a size class.

>.|TRBJ2-1|TRBV5-5
CASSAGTAYNEQFF
>.|TRBJ1-1|TRBV20-1
CSGRVGTEAFF
>few|TRBJ2-7|TRBV7-2
CASSPPGQGIYEQYF
>.|TRBJ1-5|TRBV19
CASSIHAGLTNQPQHF
>.|TRBJ2-7|TRBV27
CASSYRGRFYEQYF
>.|TRBJ2-5|TRBV12-3/TRBV12-4
CASSNGGGSNPYF
>few|TRBJ2-2|TRBV28
CASSSGELFF
>.|TRBJ1-3|TRBV18
CASSPGQGPGNTIYF
>.|TRBJ2-2|TRBV19
CASSIEGGRTGELFF
>.|TRBJ2-2|TRBV19
CASSITGSNGELFF
>.|TRBJ2-3|TRBV30
CALEAALGGTDTQYF
>.|TRBJ1-4|TRBV4-1
CASSQVNWATNEKLFF
>.|TRBJ1-1|TRBV28
CASSKTGAVNTEAFF
>.|TRBJ2-7|TRBV6-2/TRBV6-3
CASSSTYEQYF
>.|TRBJ1-6|TRBV5-4
CASSLSMNSPLHF
>few|TRBJ2-2|TRBV27
CASSYGDRFTGELFF
>.|TRBJ1-4|TRBV29-1
CSANEAPEKLFF
>.|TRBJ1-6|TRBV5-1
CASSLASRNYNSPLHF
>.|TRBJ1-1|TRBV19
CASTPIGGRNTEAFF
>.|TRBJ2-3|TRBV24-1
CATSKAGGGDTQYF
>.|TRBJ2-1|TRBV27
CASSYDRGSYNEQFF
>.|TRBJ2-7|TRBV3-1/TRBV3-2
CASSQDMTSGRKYF
>.|TRBJ2-5|TRBV28
CASSLSGLEGETQYF